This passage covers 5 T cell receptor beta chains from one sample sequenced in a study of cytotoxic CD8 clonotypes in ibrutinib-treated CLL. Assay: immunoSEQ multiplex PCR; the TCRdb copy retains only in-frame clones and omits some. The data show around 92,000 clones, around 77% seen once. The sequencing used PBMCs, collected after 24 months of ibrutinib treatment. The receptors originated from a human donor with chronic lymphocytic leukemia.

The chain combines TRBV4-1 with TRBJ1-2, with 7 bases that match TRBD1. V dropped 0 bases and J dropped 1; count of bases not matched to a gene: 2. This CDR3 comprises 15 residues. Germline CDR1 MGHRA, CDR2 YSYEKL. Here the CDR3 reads CASSQDPGGNYGYTF. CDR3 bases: TGCGCCAGCAGCCAAGACCCAGGGGGTAACTATGGCTACACCTTC.

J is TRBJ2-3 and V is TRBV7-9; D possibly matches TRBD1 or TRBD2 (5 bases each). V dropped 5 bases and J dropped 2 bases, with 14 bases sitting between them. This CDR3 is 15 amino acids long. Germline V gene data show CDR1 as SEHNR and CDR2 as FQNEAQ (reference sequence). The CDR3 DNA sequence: TGTGCCAGCAGCATCCATTCAGGGACCACAGATACGCAGTATTTT. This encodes CASSIHSGTTDTQYF.

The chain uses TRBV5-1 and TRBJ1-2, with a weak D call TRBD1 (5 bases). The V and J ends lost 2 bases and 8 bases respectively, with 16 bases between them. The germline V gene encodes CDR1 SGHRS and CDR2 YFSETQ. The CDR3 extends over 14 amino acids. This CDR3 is CASSFLGGNGGYTF. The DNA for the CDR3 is TGCGCCAGCAGCTTCCTTGGGGGAAATGGCGGCTACACCTTC.

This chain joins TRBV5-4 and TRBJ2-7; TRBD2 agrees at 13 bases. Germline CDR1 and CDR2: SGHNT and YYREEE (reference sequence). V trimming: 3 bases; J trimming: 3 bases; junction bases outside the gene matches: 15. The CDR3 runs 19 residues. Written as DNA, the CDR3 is TGTGCCAGCAGCTCACAAGGGACTAGCGGGACGGGCTCCATCTACGAGCAGTACTTC. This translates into CASSSQGTSGTGSIYEQYF. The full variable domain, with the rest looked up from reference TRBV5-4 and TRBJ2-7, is ETGVTQSPTHLIKTRGQQVTLRCSSQSGHNTVSWYQQALGQGPQFIFQYYREEENGRGNFPPRFSGLQFPNYSSELNVNALELDDSALYLCASSSQGTSGTGSIYEQYFGPGTRLTVT.

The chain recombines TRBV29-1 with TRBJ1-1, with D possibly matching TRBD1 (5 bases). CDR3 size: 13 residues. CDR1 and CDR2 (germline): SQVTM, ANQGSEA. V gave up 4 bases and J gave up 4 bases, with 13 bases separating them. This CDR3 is CSVAYSGGTEAFF. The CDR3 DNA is TGCAGCGTTGCTTATTCGGGGGGCACTGAAGCTTTCTTT.